This TCR beta chain stems from a study of cytomegalovirus exposure and HLA in healthy donors. Germline V gene data show CDR1 as MGHRA and CDR2 as YSYEKL. The CDR3 has 16 amino acids. The V and J ends lost 2 bases and 3 bases, in that order; junction bases with no gene match: 4. Concerning this clone: Antigen specificity is unknown.

Both 60 Vbeta primers and 13 Jbeta primers went into the PCR. The table came from immunoSEQ multiplex PCR; TCRdb's copy has only in-frame clones and leaves some out. The repertoire holds over 70,000 clones, with 74% as singletons. Study-wide results and limits: Presence/absence analyses took donor sequencing depth as roughly uniform.

The TCR was taken from a man younger than 45 in good health and CMV-seropositive. This chain links TRBV4-1 with TRBJ2-1, with 10 bases fitting TRBD2. Sequencing was carried out using PBMCs. Here the CDR3 reads CASSQPLAGNYNEQFF. CDR3 bases: TGCGCCAGCAGCCAACCACTAGCGGGGAACTACAATGAGCAGTTCTTC.